This T cell receptor beta chain was documented in a study of preoperative IRX-2 immunotherapy in early breast cancer. Treatment defined: preoperative locoregional IRX-2 cytokine immunotherapy. Patients received preoperative, locoregional IRX-2 cytokine immunotherapy in a phase Ib study. Only in-frame clones appear in the TCRdb table, and some are missing; sequencing was by immunoSEQ multiplex PCR. The table includes about 6,600 clones, around 70% detected once. Sequenced material: tumor tissue, taken before IRX-2 immunotherapy. The sequence came from a human donor with breast cancer.

CDR3 in DNA: TGTGCCAGTACCGAAGGGCCATTAGGCTACACCTTC. Translation gives CASTEGPLGYTF. The chain carries TRBV19 and TRBJ1-2; D remains unclear. V lost 7 bases and J 8 bases, leaving 14 bases between the germline ends. Germline V lookup: CDR1 LNHDA, CDR2 SQIVND (reference sequence). This CDR3 contains 12 residues.